This entry lists 4 T cell receptor beta chains sequenced from one sample in a study of PD-1 blockade in classical Hodgkin lymphoma (dated by TCRdb to about 2020). The method was the immunoSEQ multiplex PCR assay. TCRdb re-hosts the immuneACCESS table, in-frame sequences only. Its copies lack some clones; in the studies checked, an unresolved V gene accounts for under half of them, and the cause for the rest is not known. The sample table shows some 110,000 clones, and approximately 90% are seen once. Under 20% of the sample rests with the top ten. In the paper's terms, the time point label means: cycle 4 day 1 (C4D1), after more than five weeks of nivolumab. Every trial patient had relapsed following autologous stem cell transplantation, and prior brentuximab vedotin exposure was what differed among cohorts A, B and C. Sequencing was performed on peripheral blood mononuclear cells (PBMCs), taken before the fourth cycle of nivolumab. The receptors shown here come from a human donor with classical Hodgkin lymphoma.

The rearrangement uses TRBV7-9 and TRBJ2-1; possibly TRBD1 for D (6 bases). Germline CDR1 is SEHNR and CDR2 is FQNEAQ (reference sequence). CDR3 length: 13 residues. The ends were cut back, 6 bases at V and 7 bases at J, with 13 bases in the middle. The CDR3 DNA is TGTGCCAGCAGACGGGACATAAGGAATGAGCAGTTCTTC. Its translation: CASRRDIRNEQFF.

This clone has only a few counts. The gene calls are TRBV7-9 and TRBJ1-1; no firm D call. This CDR3 has 13 residues. Trimming stripped 2 bases from V and 8 bases from J, with 12 bases between. Germline loops: CDR1 SEHNR, CDR2 FQNEAQ (reference sequence). Here the CDR3 DNA reads TGTGCCAGCAGCTTACCGAGCCAGCAGGAAGCTTTCTTT. Its protein product is CASSLPSQQEAFF. The full variable domain, rest sourced from reference TRBV7-9 and TRBJ1-1, is DTGVSQNPRHKITKRGQNVTFRCDPISEHNRLYWYRQTLGQGPEFLTYFQNEAQLEKSRLLSDRFSAERPKGSFSTLEIQRTEQGDSAMYLCASSLPSQQEAFFGQGTRLTVV.

The chain recombines TRBV5-6 with TRBJ2-1, with no clear D. CDR3 size: 14 residues. Germline values: CDR1 SGHDT, CDR2 YYEEEE. Between the trimmed V and J ends, which lost 4 bases and 0 bases, there was a span of 8 bases. CDR3 nucleotides: TGTGCCAGCAGCGGCCTGAGCTCCTACAATGAGCAGTTCTTC. Its translation: CASSGLSSYNEQFF.

J is TRBJ2-3 and V is TRBV5-4; the match to TRBD1 covers 8 bases. Per the germline V gene, CDR1 is SGHNT and CDR2 is YYREEE (reference sequence). This CDR3 contains 15 residues. The ends lost 3 bases at V and 1 base at J; junction bases unmatched: 4. The CDR3 protein is CASSSQGVGTDTQYF. The CDR3 DNA reads TGTGCCAGCAGCTCACAGGGGGTGGGCACAGATACGCAGTATTTT.